Below are 28 T cell receptor beta chains sequenced from a single sample in a study of OX40 agonist ivuxolimab in advanced cancers. Using immunoSEQ multiplex PCR, the repertoire was profiled, and TCRdb retains in-frame clones only, with some absent. Of more than 45,000 clones listed, 85% to 95% are singletons. Sequencing was performed on CD4+ or CD8+ T cells sorted from blood, taken in a trial of the OX40 agonist ivuxolimab. These receptors all come from an adult with an advanced solid tumor such as melanoma, head and neck, liver or kidney cancer.

V usage is TRBV28 and J usage is TRBJ2-1; weak D call: TRBD1 (5 bases). Germline V gene lookup returns CDR1 MDHEN and CDR2 SYDVKM. This CDR3 comprises 15 residues. Trimming took off 2 bases at V and 12 bases at J, with 20 bases between the two ends. The chain's CDR3 is CASSLGAARGKGQFF. The CDR3, as DNA: TGTGCCAGCAGTTTAGGGGCGGCACGCGGTAAAGGGCAGTTCTTC.

The chain has TRBV29-1 and TRBJ2-7; TRBD2 matches at 8 bases. Trimming took 4 bases from V and 3 from J; bases not matched to a gene: 5. Germline CDR1 and CDR2: SQVTM and ANQGSEA. The CDR3 loop spans 13 amino acids. CDR3 region: CSVVLAEIYEQYF. The CDR3 nucleotides are TGCAGCGTTGTACTAGCGGAAATCTACGAGCAGTACTTC.

For the CDR3, the DNA is TGTGCCAGCAGCCCAGGCAGGGGGTACGAGCAGTACTTC. Its translation: CASSPGRGYEQYF. V and J are TRBV11-2 and TRBJ2-7, with TRBD1 matching 7 bases. Germline-derived CDR1 and CDR2 are SGHAT and FQNNGV. V was clipped by 5 bases and J by 4 bases; unmatched bases: 5. The CDR3 is 13 amino acids.

The chain employs TRBV28 and TRBJ2-7; 7 bases map to TRBD1. The CDR3 runs to 14 residues. CDR1 MDHEN and CDR2 SYDVKM come from the germline V gene. Trimming cost V 5 bases and J 1 base; bases outside gene matches: 5. CDR3 nucleotide sequence: TGTGCCAGCAGTATACAACAGGGGTCCTACGAGCAGTACTTC. It encodes CASSIQQGSYEQYF.

V gene TRBV11-3 combines with J gene TRBJ2-7; no clear D. Germline CDR1 is SGHNT and CDR2 is YENEEA. The CDR3 covers 13 residues. V was shortened by 5 bases and J by 1 base, with 9 bases between the two germline ends. The CDR3 is CASSGWGSYEQYF. CDR3 DNA sequence: TGTGCCAGCAGCGGTTGGGGATCCTACGAGCAGTACTTC.

The chain couples TRBV21-1 to TRBJ1-1. TRBV21-1 is termed a pseudogene. This CDR3 is 11 amino acids long. The CDR3 DNA reads as TGTGCCAGCCATATTGGGTTTGAAGCTTTCTTT. This codes for CASHIGFEAFF.

V gene TRBV7-6 combines with J gene TRBJ2-1; 7 bases are a match to TRBD1. Germline lookup yields CDR1 SGHVS and CDR2 FNYEAQ. The CDR3 is 17 amino acids. V lost 6 bases, J lost 9 bases, and 20 bases stayed unmatched. The CDR3 nucleotides are TGTGCCAGCAGTTCGCCTCTTGTGGGGACAGATTACCCTGAGCAGTTCTTC. Protein: CASSSPLVGTDYPEQFF.

The J gene is TRBJ1-4, the V gene TRBV12-5, with TRBD1 matching 11 bases. The CDR3 consists of 15 residues. Per the germline V gene, CDR1 is LGHNT and CDR2 is FRNRAP. The V gene end was trimmed by 1 base and the J gene end by 7 bases; junction bases not matched to a gene: 2. CDR3 sequence: CASGLGTGGIEKLFF. The CDR3 region has the DNA TGTGCTAGTGGTTTGGGGACAGGGGGCATTGAAAAACTGTTTTTT.

The CDR3 DNA reads TGTGCCAGCAGCTTAGAGGACAGAAAAGAGACCCAGTACTTC. Translated: CASSLEDRKETQYF. The chain combines TRBV11-2 with TRBJ2-5; tentative D call: TRBD1 (6 bases). CDR3 length: 14 amino acids. V was clipped by 0 bases and J by 3 bases, with 8 bases between them. CDR1 SGHAT and CDR2 FQNNGV come from the germline V gene.

This clone came up once. The chain is built from TRBV7-3 and TRBJ2-7; tentatively, D is TRBD2 (6 bases). The germline V gene has CDR1 SGHTA and CDR2 FQGTGA. Trimming took 11 bases from V and 4 from J, leaving 18 bases between them. The CDR3 sequence is 13 residues long. The CDR3 DNA sequence: TGTGCCGCGCCGGAGGGAATTAGGTACGAGCAGTACTTC. Translation gives CAAPEGIRYEQYF.

V and J are TRBV2 and TRBJ1-5; D is unclear. The CDR3 loop spans 12 amino acids. V was trimmed by 10 bases and J by 9 bases, leaving 16 bases between them. Germline V gives CDR1 SNHLY, CDR2 FYNNEI. CDR3 sequence (DNA): TGTGCCACCACGGACGGCCTTGGGCCCCAGCATTTT. Protein: CATTDGLGPQHF.

The chain uses TRBV6-4 and TRBJ2-7, with D tentatively TRBD2 (6 bases). Trimming removed 2 bases at V and 6 bases at J, with 14 bases between. The CDR3 is 14 residues long. In germline, CDR1 is MRHNA, CDR2 SNTAGT. For the CDR3, the DNA is TGTGCCAGCAGTGACGTCCGGGACTCCCTCGAGCAGTACTTC. Translation gives CASSDVRDSLEQYF.

The genes are TRBV9 and TRBJ2-7; 7 bases match TRBD2. The CDR3 has 14 residues. The J segment lost 6 bases and the V segment lost 3 bases, leaving 9 bases of the junction unmatched. Germline loops: CDR1 SGDLS, CDR2 YYNGEE. The CDR3 DNA reads TGTGCCAGCAGCGCGGGCGGGAGTCCCCTCGAGCAGTACTTC. This translates into CASSAGGSPLEQYF.

This sequence joins TRBV30 and TRBJ2-1, with D hard to call. The V gene lost 4 bases and the J gene lost 6 bases, with 10 bases spanning the gap. Looked up from germline, CDR1 is GTSNPN and CDR2 is SVGIG (reference sequence). The CDR3 loop spans 12 amino acids. CDR3: CAWNAYGNEQFF. The CDR3 DNA sequence: TGTGCCTGGAATGCATACGGCAATGAGCAGTTCTTC.

This clone occurred once. This chain connects TRBV7-8 to TRBJ2-7; 10 bases agree with TRBD2. Germline values: CDR1 SGHVS, CDR2 FQNEAQ. V lost 5 bases, J lost 5 bases, and 9 bases stayed unmatched. This CDR3 has 15 amino acids. CDR3 coding DNA: TGTGCCAGCAGCCGCGCTAGCGGGAGCTCAAACGAGCAGTACTTC. Its translation: CASSRASGSSNEQYF.

The chain is built from TRBV6-5 and TRBJ2-1; 11 bases line up with TRBD2. After removal of 8 bases from V and 7 bases from J, the junction contained 7 bases not matched to a gene. The CDR3 runs 14 residues. Germline V gene data show CDR1 as MNHEY and CDR2 as SVGAGI. The CDR3 spells CASRLAGGTNEQFF. The DNA for the CDR3 is TGTGCCAGCCGTCTAGCGGGAGGCACAAATGAGCAGTTCTTC.

The J gene is TRBJ1-2, the V gene TRBV7-3; TRBD1 might be the D (5 bases). V lost 0 bases to trimming and J lost 4 bases, with 15 bases between them. Germline V lookup: CDR1 SGHTA, CDR2 FQGTGA. The CDR3 totals 16 residues. The CDR3 coding sequence is TGTGCCAGCAGCTTAACGGGCGGGGGTTCCTTCTATGGCTACACCTTC. This sequence encodes CASSLTGGGSFYGYTF.

The rearrangement uses TRBV5-1 and TRBJ2-7; D is uncertain. V lost 5 bases to trimming and J lost 2 bases, with 11 bases between them. The germline V gene has CDR1 SGHRS and CDR2 YFSETQ. The CDR3 totals 13 residues. The CDR3 bases are TGCGCCAGCAGGCCCCCTTCGACCTACGAGCAGTACTTC. This gives the protein CASRPPSTYEQYF.

This chain links TRBV9 with TRBJ1-5; no clear D gene. Germline values: CDR1 SGDLS, CDR2 YYNGEE. V dropped 0 bases and J dropped 0 bases, with 7 bases sitting between them. The CDR3 loop spans 15 amino acids. Written as DNA, the CDR3 is TGTGCCAGCAGCGTAGGTGGGAGTAGCAATCAGCCCCAGCATTTT. Its protein product is CASSVGGSSNQPQHF.

The chain uses TRBV7-9 and TRBJ2-3, with 13 bases that match TRBD2. Per the germline V gene, CDR1 is SEHNR and CDR2 is FQNEAQ (reference sequence). Unmatched junction bases numbered 9, after V lost 8 bases and J lost 4 bases. The CDR3 runs 16 residues. For the CDR3, the DNA is TGTGCCAGCGAAAAACTAGCGGGGGGGCCCCCAGATACGCAGTATTTT. This encodes CASEKLAGGPPDTQYF.

The sample holds one count of this clone. The chain employs TRBV28 and TRBJ1-1; possible D gene TRBD1, 5 bases. Germline values: CDR1 MDHEN, CDR2 SYDVKM. The V and J ends lost 1 base and 0 bases respectively, with 12 bases between them. This CDR3 spans 16 amino acids. The CDR3 DNA sequence: TGTGCCAGCAGTTTATTGACAGCTAACATGAACACTGAAGCTTTCTTT. Translating gives CASSLLTANMNTEAFF.

This clone was found once. The V call is TRBV6-5, the J call TRBJ1-2, with D possibly being TRBD1 (6 bases). The V end was cut by 6 bases, the J end by 4 bases, with 15 bases between. Germline CDR1 reads MNHEY; CDR2 reads SVGAGI. CDR3 length: 14 residues. The CDR3 sequence: CASRDPGAIYGYTF. CDR3 coding DNA: TGTGCCAGCAGAGACCCGGGGGCGATCTATGGCTACACCTTC.

The chain combines TRBV4-2 with TRBJ2-3; D unresolved. Deletions cut 1 base from V and 6 bases from J, with 20 bases between. The germline CDR1 and CDR2 sequences are LGHNA and YNFKEQ. The CDR3 spans 17 residues. Here the CDR3 DNA reads TGTGCCAGCAGCCAAGTCCAGCTAGTCCCCCCACAGGATACGCAGTATTTT. Translation: CASSQVQLVPPQDTQYF.

As concerns this clone: Sequence at one end of the junction differs from germline and may be a read error. The CDR3 nucleotides read TGTGCCAGCAGCGTAGGAACGGGGGTGGCTTTTTTT. Its protein is CASSVGTGVAFF. The chain uses TRBV9 and TRBJ2-3, with a weak D call TRBD2 (6 bases). Germline CDR1 reads SGDLS; CDR2 reads YYNGEE. The CDR3 covers 12 residues.

For the CDR3, the DNA is TGTGCCAGCAGCGCTAACGGACAGCCCTCCTACGAGCAGTACTTC. Translation gives CASSANGQPSYEQYF. This chain links TRBV27 with TRBJ2-7; D may be TRBD1 (6 bases). The germline gives CDR1 MNHEY, CDR2 SMNVEV (reference sequence). Trimming shortened V by 6 bases and J by 0 bases, and 15 bases separated the two germline ends. This CDR3 is built from 15 residues.

This chain joins TRBV5-5 and TRBJ2-7; 9 bases map to TRBD2. The CDR3 extends over 15 amino acids. The V gene's germline CDR1 is SGHKS and CDR2 YYEKEE (reference sequence). Trimming removed 4 bases from V and 2 bases from J; junction bases left unmatched: 7. The CDR3 DNA reads as TGTGCCAGCAGCATCCGACTAGCGGATACCTACGAGCAGTACTTC. It yields the protein CASSIRLADTYEQYF. Combining the CDR3 with reference TRBV5-5 and TRBJ2-7 gives the whole variable domain DAGVTQSPTHLIKTRGQQVTLRCSPISGHKSVSWYQQVLGQGPQFIFQYYEKEERGRGNFPDRFSARQFPNYSSELNVNALLLGDSALYLCASSIRLADTYEQYFGPGTRLTVT.

The J gene is TRBJ2-1, the V gene TRBV6-1; 7 nucleotides match TRBD2. The CDR3 is made up of 15 amino acids. The germline V gene encodes CDR1 MNHNS and CDR2 SASEGT. The V gene end was trimmed by 9 bases and the J gene end by 6 bases; junction bases not matched to a gene: 14. The CDR3 DNA sequence: TGTGCCAGTTTTCCTACTAGCGACGAGCGCAATGAGCAGTTCTTC. Translated: CASFPTSDERNEQFF.

This chain links TRBV28 with TRBJ2-1, with a weak D call TRBD2 (6 bases). V lost 2 bases to trimming and J lost 0 bases, with 8 bases between them. The CDR3 is 15 amino acids. Germline V gene data show CDR1 as MDHEN and CDR2 as SYDVKM. The CDR3 protein is CASSLAGSSYNEQFF. CDR3 nucleotides: TGTGCCAGCAGTTTAGCCGGGAGCTCCTACAATGAGCAGTTCTTC.